Listed below are T cell receptor beta chains from one sample, sequenced in a study of T cell changes during pregnancy in multiple sclerosis. Sequenced by immunoSEQ multiplex PCR; TCRdb stores in-frame clones only, minus some. There are approximately 20,000 clones in the sample; 80% to 90% occur only once, and roughly 5.5% lies in the top ten. The input for sequencing was CD8+ T cells from peripheral blood mononuclear cells, taken after pregnancy. These receptors came from a female donor in good health, enrolled as a control in a pregnancy study. Each CDR3 is given with its conserved first and last residue. The D gene is left open where the match is weak. Where a row states a size, it is once, few, many or the class of an expanded clone; other rows omit it.

abundance,v_gene,d_gene,j_gene,CDR3nt,CDR3aa
NA,TRBV4-3,NA,TRBJ1-5,TGCGCCAGCAGCCAGGAGAGTCGATACAATCAGCCCCAGCATTTT,CASSQESRYNQPQHF
NA,TRBV2,TRBD1,TRBJ2-7,TGTGCCAGCAGTGGGGACAGGGGATCCTACGAGCAGTACTTC,CASSGDRGSYEQYF
NA,TRBV7-3,TRBD2,TRBJ2-2,TGTGCCAGCAGCGTTACTAGCGGGGGAACCACCGGGGAGCTGTTTTTT,CASSVTSGGTTGELFF
NA,TRBV13,NA,TRBJ2-7,TGTGCCAGCAGCTTATTAGCCGGCGGCTCCTACGAGCAGTACTTC,CASSLLAGGSYEQYF
NA,TRBV28,NA,TRBJ2-1,TGTGCCAGCAGTTTAGGAGGGGCCGAGGGCGATGAGCAGTTCTTC,CASSLGGAEGDEQFF
NA,TRBV27,NA,TRBJ2-7,TGTGCCAGCAGTTTATGGGGAGCCTCCTACGAGCAGTACTTC,CASSLWGASYEQYF
NA,TRBV30,TRBD2,TRBJ2-5,TGTGCCTGGAGCCCGGGACTAACGGCAGAGACCCAGTACTTC,CAWSPGLTAETQYF
once,TRBV9,NA,TRBJ2-7,TGTGCCAGCAGCGTAGGGGGGACTCCCGCTTACGAGCAGTACTTC,CASSVGGTPAYEQYF
NA,TRBV6-1,NA,TRBJ1-2,TGTGCCAGCAAAATGTTACAGGGCGGGTTTGGCTACACCTTC,CASKMLQGGFGYTF
NA,TRBV30,NA,TRBJ1-2,TGTGCCTGGAGTGCCCTCGCTTTGGCACACGGCTACACCTTC,CAWSALALAHGYTF
once,TRBV7-6,TRBD1,TRBJ1-1,TGTGCCAGCAGCCAAACCGGGACAGGGGGCATCACTGAAGCTTTCTTT,CASSQTGTGGITEAFF
NA,TRBV4-3,TRBD2,TRBJ2-7,TGCGCCAGCAGCCAAGACCGGACTAGCGGGGAGCAGTACTTC,CASSQDRTSGEQYF
once,TRBV19,NA,TRBJ2-7,TGTGCCAGTAGTATAGATACTCGCCCGAATATCTACGAGCAGTACTTC,CASSIDTRPNIYEQYF
NA,TRBV18,NA,TRBJ1-2,TGTGCCAGCTCACCGGGGGGGTCAGGGCATGGCTACACCTTC,CASSPGGSGHGYTF
NA,TRBV6-1,TRBD2,TRBJ2-3,TGTGCCAGCAGTGAACTTAGCGGGGGGGGCGCAGATACGCAGTATTTT,CASSELSGGGADTQYF
NA,TRBV6-1,NA,TRBJ1-1,TGTGCCAGCAGTGAAGCCCTCTATACCCTCATGAACACTGAAGCTTTCTTT,CASSEALYTLMNTEAFF
few,TRBV2,NA,TRBJ1-1,TGTGCCAGCAGTGAGGAGGGAAACACTGAAGCTTTCTTT,CASSEEGNTEAFF
NA,TRBV5-6,NA,TRBJ2-7,TGTGCCAGCAGCTGGGGGGACAGTGACTACGAGCAGTACTTC,CASSWGDSDYEQYF
NA,TRBV4-2,NA,TRBJ1-5,TGTGCCAGCAGCCAAGATAGGGCAGGGATGAAGCCCCAGCATTTT,CASSQDRAGMKPQHF
NA,TRBV5-1,TRBD1,TRBJ1-1,TGCGCCAGCCGGGACAGGGGGAACACTGAAGCTTTCTTT,CASRDRGNTEAFF
NA,TRBV10-3,TRBD1,TRBJ2-6,TGTGCCATCAGTGGCGACAGGGCGCGGGCCAACGTCCTGACTTTC,CAISGDRARANVLTF
NA,TRBV11-3,TRBD1,TRBJ2-1,TGTGCCAGCAGCTCTCCGACAGGGTGGAATGAGCAGTTCTTC,CASSSPTGWNEQFF
NA,TRBV2,TRBD1,TRBJ1-4,TGTGCCAGCAGTTCAACAGGGGTCGGGCCTAATGAAAAACTGTTTTTT,CASSSTGVGPNEKLFF
NA,TRBV5-1,TRBD1,TRBJ2-1,TGCGCCAGCAGCTTGCCTGCCGGGACAGGGATAAATGAGCAGTTCTTC,CASSLPAGTGINEQFF
NA,TRBV4-3,NA,TRBJ1-3,TGCGCCAGCAGCCCCAGGGTTGGAAACACCATATATTTT,CASSPRVGNTIYF
NA,TRBV4-1,NA,TRBJ1-1,TGCGCCAGCAGCCACGGGGTGGGCACTGAAGCTTTCTTT,CASSHGVGTEAFF
few,TRBV4-2,NA,TRBJ1-3,TGTGCCAGCAGCCAAGAAGAGGAAATCGCTGGAAACACCATATATTTT,CASSQEEEIAGNTIYF
NA,TRBV19,NA,TRBJ1-1,TGTGCCAGTACCCTCGGGGGTGGGGCGACTGAAGCTTTCTTT,CASTLGGGATEAFF
NA,TRBV19,NA,TRBJ1-5,TGTGCCAGTAGTGTCAGGGCCCTCAATCAGCCCCAGCATTTT,CASSVRALNQPQHF
once,TRBV16,TRBD1,TRBJ2-5,TGTGCCAGCAGCCAAGGGATCCAGGGGGTAATAGGAGAGACCCAGTACTTC,CASSQGIQGVIGETQYF
once,TRBV6-5,NA,TRBJ2-1,TGTGCCAGCAGGGGAGGTCACAATGAGCAGTTCTTC,CASRGGHNEQFF
NA,TRBV4-3,NA,TRBJ1-1,TGCGCCAGCAGCCAGGACGGAGGGATTAACACTGAAGCTTTCTTT,CASSQDGGINTEAFF
NA,TRBV7-9,TRBD1,TRBJ1-1,TGTGCCAGCAGCTCCACCTCCGGGACAGGGGGCCTGAACACTGAAGCTTTCTTT,CASSSTSGTGGLNTEAFF
NA,TRBV7-2,TRBD2,TRBJ2-1,TGTGCCAGCAGCAAGGGACTAGCTCCGAATGAGCAGTTCTTC,CASSKGLAPNEQFF
NA,TRBV4-2,NA,TRBJ2-7,TGTGCCAGCAGCCCGACGGAGGGCCCCTCCTACGAGCAGTACTTC,CASSPTEGPSYEQYF
NA,TRBV5-8,NA,TRBJ2-3,TGTGCCAGCAGCTTGGTGGCGGGACTCACAGATACGCAGTATTTT,CASSLVAGLTDTQYF
NA,TRBV29-1,NA,TRBJ2-7,TGCAGCGTTGGAGGGCTTAACCTTGAGCAGTACTTC,CSVGGLNLEQYF
NA,TRBV10-2,TRBD1,TRBJ1-1,TGCGCCAGCAGTGTCTGGACAGGTCTCGCTGAAGCTTTCTTT,CASSVWTGLAEAFF